The rows below give T cell receptor beta chains drawn from one sample of a study of cytomegalovirus exposure and HLA in healthy donors. The method was immunoSEQ multiplex PCR; TCRdb's version includes in-frame clones alone and lacks a portion of them. Of 150,000 to 200,000 clones in the sample, roughly 80% were seen once. The sequenced material came from PBMCs. The source of these receptors is a woman between 50 and 59 years old in good health and CMV-seronegative. Both conserved end residues are part of each CDR3. The D gene is left open where the match is weak. The listing skips clone size in some rows; elsewhere it reads once, few, many or a size class.

clone size	V gene	CDR3 length	J gene	D gene	CDR3 protein	CDR3 DNA
NA	TRBV28	14	TRBJ1-4	NA	CASSGAGPGEKLFF	TGTGCCAGCAGTGGGGCAGGCCCCGGGGAAAAACTGTTTTTT
NA	TRBV5-1	13	TRBJ2-3	NA	CASSLGGPDTQYF	TGCGCCAGCAGCCTTGGAGGGCCAGATACGCAGTATTTT
once	TRBV25-1	14	TRBJ2-5	NA	CASSVEAPEKTQYF	TGTGCCAGCAGCGTCGAGGCTCCGGAGAAGACCCAGTACTTC
NA	TRBV6-6	16	TRBJ2-3	TRBD2	CASEGTSGRMADTQYF	TGTGCCAGCGAAGGGACTAGCGGGAGAATGGCAGATACGCAGTATTTT
NA	TRBV5-3	14	TRBJ1-1	NA	CARSFEGADTEAFF	TGTGCCAGAAGCTTTGAAGGGGCGGACACTGAAGCTTTCTTT
once	TRBV5-6	15	TRBJ2-1	NA	CASSLGASLFSEQFF	TGTGCCAGCAGCTTGGGGGCAAGCCTCTTTAGTGAGCAGTTCTTC
once	TRBV5-1	15	TRBJ2-3	TRBD2	CASSFLAGAPDTQYF	TGCGCCAGCAGCTTCCTAGCGGGAGCCCCAGATACGCAGTATTTT
NA	TRBV5-1	14	TRBJ1-1	NA	CASSWRGGVAEAFF	TGCGCCAGCAGCTGGCGGGGTGGAGTAGCTGAAGCTTTCTTT
NA	TRBV29-1	11	TRBJ1-3	NA	CSFRGGNTIYF	TGCAGCTTCCGCGGGGGAAACACCATATATTTT
NA	TRBV11-1	13	TRBJ1-2	NA	CASSLKQTYGYTF	TGTGCCAGCAGCTTAAAACAGACCTATGGCTACACCTTC
NA	TRBV11-2	15	TRBJ2-3	NA	CASSLVGIIIDTQYF	TGTGCCAGCAGCTTAGTCGGGATAATTATAGATACGCAGTATTTT
NA	TRBV18	18	TRBJ1-5	NA	CASSPKTPGDPFNQPQHF	TGTGCCAGCTCACCGAAGACTCCCGGGGATCCCTTCAATCAGCCCCAGCATTTT
NA	TRBV27	14	TRBJ1-5	NA	CASSLQGNGQPQHF	TGTGCCAGCAGTTTACAGGGGAACGGCCAGCCCCAGCATTTT
NA	TRBV5-4	15	TRBJ2-2	NA	CASSLVETNTGELFF	TGTGCCAGCAGCTTGGTAGAGACGAACACCGGGGAGCTGTTTTTT
NA	TRBV19	18	TRBJ2-3	TRBD1	CASSIGKGTGSSTDTQYF	TGTGCCAGTAGTATAGGAAAAGGGACAGGCTCTAGCACAGATACGCAGTATTTT
NA	TRBV29-1	13	TRBJ2-1	NA	CSVDGDGPTEQFF	TGCAGCGTTGACGGGGATGGGCCAACTGAGCAGTTCTTC
NA	TRBV29-1	12	TRBJ1-1	NA	CSVVRYGTEAFF	TGCAGCGTTGTGAGGTACGGCACTGAAGCTTTCTTT
NA	TRBV7-3	16	TRBJ2-2	TRBD1	CASSLGTGGLGGELFF	TGTGCCAGCAGCTTAGGGACAGGGGGGCTTGGCGGGGAGCTGTTTTTT
few	TRBV4-2	17	TRBJ2-5	NA	CASSQGRPGRGEETQYF	TGTGCCAGCAGCCAAGGAAGACCCGGCAGGGGGGAAGAGACCCAGTACTTC
NA	TRBV2	14	TRBJ2-7	NA	CATRSVGRGGEQYF	TGTGCCACCAGATCGGTGGGCAGGGGAGGGGAGCAGTACTTC
NA	TRBV5-4	13	TRBJ2-7	NA	CASSYRQGYEQYF	TGTGCCAGCAGCTATCGGCAGGGCTACGAGCAGTACTTC
NA	TRBV4-2	15	TRBJ2-7	TRBD1	CASSLPTGQTYEQYF	TGTGCCAGCAGCTTACCGACAGGGCAAACCTACGAGCAGTACTTC
NA	TRBV5-1	15	TRBJ2-7	TRBD1	CASSLPGQGPYEQYF	TGCGCCAGCAGCTTACCGGGACAGGGACCCTACGAGCAGTACTTC
NA	TRBV7-8	17	TRBJ2-1	TRBD2	CASSSTSGVLSINEQFF	TGTGCCAGCAGCTCGACTAGCGGGGTCCTCTCCATCAATGAGCAGTTCTTC
once	TRBV5-1	15	TRBJ2-6	TRBD1	CASSPMDRPMNVLTF	TGCGCCAGCAGCCCTATGGACAGGCCGATGAACGTCCTGACTTTC
NA	TRBV9	13	TRBJ1-1	NA	CASSPSGGTEAFF	TGTGCCAGCAGCCCGTCGGGGGGCACTGAAGCTTTCTTT
NA	TRBV5-5	18	TRBJ2-1	TRBD1	CASSSRQKGQGAYNEQFF	TGTGCCAGCAGCTCCCGACAAAAAGGACAGGGGGCCTACAATGAGCAGTTCTTC
few	TRBV4-3	15	TRBJ1-4	TRBD1	CASSQGDRVGEKLFF	TGCGCCAGCAGCCAGGGGGACAGGGTTGGTGAAAAACTGTTTTTT
NA	TRBV7-9	14	TRBJ2-1	NA	CASSLSTQYNEQFF	TGTGCCAGCAGCTTATCAACACAATACAATGAGCAGTTCTTC
few	TRBV6-5	12	TRBJ2-7	TRBD1	CASRQGAREQYF	TGTGCCAGCAGGCAGGGGGCGAGGGAGCAGTACTTC
NA	TRBV29-1	15	TRBJ2-3	TRBD2	CSVVSSGAPSDTQYF	TGCAGCGTTGTTTCTAGCGGGGCACCTTCAGATACGCAGTATTTT
NA	TRBV10-3	14	TRBJ2-3	NA	CAISERENTDTQYF	TGTGCCATCAGTGAGAGAGAGAACACAGATACGCAGTATTTT
NA	TRBV29-1	15	TRBJ2-3	NA	CSILRRLKSTDTQYF	TGCAGCATCCTCCGGCGGCTTAAGAGCACAGATACGCAGTATTTT
NA	TRBV19	13	TRBJ1-2	TRBD1	CAIKGASGYGYTF	TGTGCCATCAAGGGGGCGTCGGGCTATGGCTACACCTTC
NA	TRBV5-1	15	TRBJ2-1	TRBD2	CASSPPSGYYNEQFF	TGCGCCAGCAGCCCCCCTAGCGGGTACTACAATGAGCAGTTCTTC
NA	TRBV28	15	TRBJ1-4	TRBD1	CASKPQGAGSEKLFF	TGTGCCAGCAAACCACAGGGGGCGGGTAGTGAAAAACTGTTTTTT
NA	TRBV6-5	13	TRBJ1-2	TRBD1	CASRETGFRGYTF	TGTGCCAGCAGAGAGACAGGGTTCCGAGGCTACACCTTC
NA	TRBV19	17	TRBJ2-6	NA	CASSMVAGPSGANVLTF	TGTGCCAGTAGTATGGTGGCAGGGCCCTCTGGGGCCAACGTCCTGACTTTC
once	TRBV6-1	14	TRBJ2-7	TRBD2	CASSPGGGRNEQYF	TGTGCCAGCAGTCCGGGAGGGGGTCGGAACGAGCAGTACTTC
few	TRBV6-5	13	TRBJ1-6	TRBD1	CASSGQAFSPLHF	TGTGCCAGCAGCGGACAGGCTTTTTCACCCCTCCACTTT
once	TRBV6-5	13	TRBJ1-1	NA	CASSEEANTEAFF	TGTGCCAGCAGTGAAGAGGCGAACACTGAAGCTTTCTTT
NA	TRBV7-9	15	TRBJ2-1	NA	CASSLSESSYNEQFF	TGTGCCAGCAGCTTATCGGAGAGCTCCTACAATGAGCAGTTCTTC
NA	TRBV6-1	16	TRBJ2-4	TRBD1	CASSDRGQGLRDIQYF	TGTGCCAGCAGTGACCGGGGACAGGGGCTTAGAGACATTCAGTACTTC
few	TRBV9	16	TRBJ2-3	NA	CASSVGQGLSTDTQYF	TGTGCCAGCAGCGTAGGTCAGGGACTCAGCACAGATACGCAGTATTTT
NA	TRBV7-9	17	TRBJ2-1	TRBD2	CASSFGGGRGSYNEQFF	TGTGCCAGCAGCTTTGGGGGAGGGAGAGGCTCCTACAATGAGCAGTTCTTC